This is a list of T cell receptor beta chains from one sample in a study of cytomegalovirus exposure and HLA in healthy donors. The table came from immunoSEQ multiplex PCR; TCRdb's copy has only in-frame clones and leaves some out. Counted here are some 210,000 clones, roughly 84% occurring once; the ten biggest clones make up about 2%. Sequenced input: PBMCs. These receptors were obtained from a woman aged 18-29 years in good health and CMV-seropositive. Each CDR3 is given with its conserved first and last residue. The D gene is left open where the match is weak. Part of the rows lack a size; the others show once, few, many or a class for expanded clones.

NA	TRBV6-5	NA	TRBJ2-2	CASRRRRELFF	TGTGCCAGCAGGCGTCGCAGGGAGCTGTTTTTT
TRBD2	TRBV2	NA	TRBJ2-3	CASTLPMEAGGTDTQYF	TGTGCCAGCACCCTACCTATGGAGGCGGGAGGCACAGATACGCAGTATTTT
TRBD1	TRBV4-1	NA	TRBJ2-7	CASSQGRQGSNEQYF	TGCGCCAGCAGCCAGGGACGACAGGGGTCGAACGAGCAGTACTTC
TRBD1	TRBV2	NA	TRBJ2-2	CASSRDRASGELVSPLFF	TGTGCCAGCAGTCGAGACAGGGCATCCGGGGAGCTGGTTAGTCCGCTGTTTTTT
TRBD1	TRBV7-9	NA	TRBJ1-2	CASSLAATGGWGYTF	TGTGCCAGCAGCTTAGCAGCGACAGGGGGCTGGGGCTACACCTTC
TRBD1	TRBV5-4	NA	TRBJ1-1	CASAPRPGGPSGTEAFF	TGTGCCAGCGCCCCGCGCCCAGGGGGCCCCTCGGGCACTGAAGCTTTCTTT
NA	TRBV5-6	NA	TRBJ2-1	CASSFGPAYNEQFF	TGTGCCAGCAGCTTTGGGCCAGCCTACAATGAGCAGTTCTTC
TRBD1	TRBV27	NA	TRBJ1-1	CASSLLRTGGLDTEAFF	TGTGCCAGCAGTTTACTCCGGACAGGGGGTTTAGACACTGAAGCTTTCTTT
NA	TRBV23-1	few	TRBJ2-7	CASSPRWEQYF	TGCGCCAGCAGTCCCCGGTGGGAGCAGTACTTC
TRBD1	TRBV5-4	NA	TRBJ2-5	CASSRTGEETQYF	TGTGCCAGCAGCCGAACAGGGGAAGAGACCCAGTACTTC
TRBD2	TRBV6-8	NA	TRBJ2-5	CASSPAVAGGPRGETQYF	TGTGCCAGCAGCCCGGCGGTAGCGGGAGGGCCCCGGGGAGAGACCCAGTACTTC
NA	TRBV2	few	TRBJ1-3	CASSVSSGNTIYF	TGTGCCAGCAGCGTTAGCTCTGGAAACACCATATATTTT
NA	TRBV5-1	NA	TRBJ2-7	CASSLGPGTGGYEQYF	TGCGCCAGCAGCTTGGGTCCAGGGACTGGGGGTTACGAGCAGTACTTC
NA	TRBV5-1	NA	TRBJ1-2	CASGDRSDYGYTF	TGCGCCAGCGGCGACAGGAGCGACTATGGCTACACCTTC
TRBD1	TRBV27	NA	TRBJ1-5	CASSLLGRGNNQPQHF	TGTGCCAGCAGTTTATTGGGCAGGGGGAACAATCAGCCCCAGCATTTT
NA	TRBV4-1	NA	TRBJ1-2	CASSQAAPDQGFGYTF	TGCGCCAGCAGCCAAGCCGCCCCCGACCAGGGCTTTGGCTACACCTTC
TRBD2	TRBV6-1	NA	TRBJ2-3	CASSEALAGGRYF	TGTGCCAGCAGTGAAGCCTTAGCGGGAGGAAGGTATTTT
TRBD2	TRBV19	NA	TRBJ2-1	CASSVAGSSYNEQFF	TGTGCCAGTAGTGTAGCGGGGAGCTCCTACAATGAGCAGTTCTTC
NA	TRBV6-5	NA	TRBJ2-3	CASSYGTLTTQYF	TGTGCCAGCAGTTACGGGACTCTAACTACGCAGTATTTT
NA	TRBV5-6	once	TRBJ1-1	CASTVNMNTEAFF	TGTGCCAGCACCGTAAACATGAACACTGAAGCTTTCTTT
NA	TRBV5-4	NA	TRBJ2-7	CASSQTGQLSYEQYF	TGTGCCAGCAGCCAGACAGGCCAACTCTCCTACGAGCAGTACTTC
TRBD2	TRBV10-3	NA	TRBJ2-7	CATSGLAGGPSYEQYF	TGTGCCACCTCAGGACTAGCGGGAGGTCCCTCCTACGAGCAGTACTTC
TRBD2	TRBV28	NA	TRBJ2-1	CASSFGLAGGNEQFF	TGTGCCAGCAGTTTCGGACTAGCGGGAGGAAATGAGCAGTTCTTC
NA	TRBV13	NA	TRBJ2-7	CASSGDRTSSYEQYF	TGTGCCAGCAGCGGTGACAGGACGAGCTCCTACGAGCAGTACTTC
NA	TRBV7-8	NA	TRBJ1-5	CASSLGDWGNQPQHF	TGTGCCAGCAGCTTGGGGGACTGGGGAAATCAGCCCCAGCATTTT
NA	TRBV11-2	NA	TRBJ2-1	CASSLAGSGSYNEQFF	TGTGCCAGCAGCTTAGCGGGGAGCGGGTCTTACAATGAGCAGTTCTTC
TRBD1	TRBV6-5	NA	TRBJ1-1	CASSMTGPLNTEAFF	TGTGCCAGCAGTATGACAGGGCCCTTGAACACTGAAGCTTTCTTT
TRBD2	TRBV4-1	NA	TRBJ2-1	CASSQDPVLAGVNEQFF	TGCGCCAGCAGCCAAGATCCGGTTCTAGCGGGAGTTAATGAGCAGTTCTTC
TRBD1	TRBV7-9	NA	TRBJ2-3	CASSQRQGAGDTQYF	TGTGCCAGCAGCCAACGACAGGGGGCTGGAGATACGCAGTATTTT
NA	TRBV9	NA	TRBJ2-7	CASSVGLTAYEQYF	TGTGCCAGCAGCGTAGGTTTGACAGCCTACGAGCAGTACTTC
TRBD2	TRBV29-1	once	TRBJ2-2	CSVEDLEGGPSGTGELFF	TGCAGCGTTGAAGATCTGGAGGGAGGGCCTTCCGGCACCGGGGAGCTGTTTTTT
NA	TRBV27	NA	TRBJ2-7	CASSALGTYEQYF	TGTGCCAGCAGTGCCCTAGGTACCTACGAGCAGTACTTC
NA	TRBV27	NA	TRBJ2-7	CASSLSATGDYEQYF	TGTGCCAGCAGTTTATCGGCAACGGGAGACTACGAGCAGTACTTC
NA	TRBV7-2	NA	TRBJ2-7	CASSLGYAGTYEQYF	TGTGCCAGCAGCTTAGGCTATGCCGGTACCTACGAGCAGTACTTC
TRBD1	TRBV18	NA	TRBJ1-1	CASSPSALSAGTAEAFF	TGTGCCAGCTCACCATCGGCACTAAGCGCCGGGACAGCCGAAGCTTTCTTT
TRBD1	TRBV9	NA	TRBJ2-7	CASSPTAPTGGPYEQYF	TGTGCCAGCAGCCCCACAGCTCCCACAGGGGGCCCCTACGAGCAGTACTTC
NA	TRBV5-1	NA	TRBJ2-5	CASSLAQGRPYQETQYF	TGCGCCAGCAGCTTGGCGCAGGGGCGACCATACCAAGAGACCCAGTACTTC
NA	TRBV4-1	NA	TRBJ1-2	CASRGVVGGYTF	TGCGCCAGCAGAGGGGTTGTTGGTGGCTACACCTTC
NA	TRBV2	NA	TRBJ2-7	CASSEVIQSYEQYF	TGTGCCAGCAGTGAGGTTATACAGTCTTACGAGCAGTACTTC
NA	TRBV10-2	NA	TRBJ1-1	CASSLGGVAGEAFF	TGCGCCAGCAGTCTGGGGGGGGTCGCAGGTGAAGCTTTCTTT
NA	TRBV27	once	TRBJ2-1	CASSLGGHNEQFF	TGTGCCAGCAGTTTAGGGGGCCACAATGAGCAGTTCTTC
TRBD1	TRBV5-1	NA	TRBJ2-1	CASRETGSSYNEQFF	TGCGCCAGCAGGGAGACAGGGAGCTCCTACAATGAGCAGTTCTTC
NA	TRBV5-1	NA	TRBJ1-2	CASSFNQGYGYTF	TGCGCCAGCAGCTTTAACCAGGGCTATGGCTACACCTTC
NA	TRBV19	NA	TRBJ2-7	CASSMLGDEQYF	TGTGCCAGTAGTATGCTCGGGGACGAGCAGTACTTC
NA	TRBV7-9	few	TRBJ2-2	CASTPSVGELFF	TGTGCCAGCACCCCTAGTGTCGGGGAGCTGTTTTTT
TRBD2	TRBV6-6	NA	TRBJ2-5	CASSYGASGIGETQYF	TGTGCCAGCAGTTACGGGGCTAGCGGGATTGGAGAGACCCAGTACTTC
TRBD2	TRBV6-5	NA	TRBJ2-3	CASSIAGGPTDTQYF	TGTGCCAGCAGTATAGCGGGAGGGCCGACAGATACGCAGTATTTT
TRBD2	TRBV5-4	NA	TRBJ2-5	CASSSTSGSRKTQYF	TGTGCCAGCAGTTCCACTAGCGGGAGTCGAAAGACCCAGTACTTC